This T cell receptor (beta chain) was identified during a study of cytomegalovirus exposure and HLA in healthy donors. Notes on the study in general: In a later analysis, a missense DCLRE1C variant was linked to TCR beta V- and J-gene trimming. Earlier findings revealed that most TCR beta V segments proved productive either about 87% or about 30% of the time. An analysis was carried out later, and it reportedly showed fewer N-insertions in an Asian-associated ancestry cluster than the roughly 700-donor mean.

Both 60 Vbeta primers and 13 Jbeta primers went into the PCR. Only in-frame clones appear in the TCRdb table, and some are missing; sequencing was by immunoSEQ multiplex PCR. In the table there are roughly 120,000 clones, roughly 84% of which are singletons. Comment on this clone: The antigen remains undetermined.

CDR1 is MNHEY, CDR2 SVGAGI, per germline. The CDR3 is 15 amino acids. This receptor was obtained from a man aged 25-45 years in good health and CMV-seropositive. Sequencing input: PBMCs. The chain joins TRBV6-5 to TRBJ2-5; a weak D match, TRBD1 (5 bases). The closer fit of TRBJ2-7 to the DNA end suggests the J call may be wrong. The CDR3, as DNA: TGTGCCAGCAGTTACGGGCAGGGATTAACCTACGAGCAGTACTTC. Translation gives CASSYGQGLTYEQYF.